The 29 T cell receptor beta chains presented below share a single source sample, sequenced in a study of blood T cell repertoires in COVID-19. Libraries were prepared by immunoSEQ multiplex PCR; TCRdb keeps only in-frame clonotypes and omits some of them. The sample consists of nearly 250,000 clones, more than 80% of them appearing once. Material: PBMCs or T cells enriched from blood (not recorded which). Receptors were obtained from a man aged 50-60 years who had been exposed to COVID-19.

This clone was detected only a few times. Additional DNA sequences in this sample encode the identical CDR3. The V gene is TRBV29-1, the J gene TRBJ1-5; tentatively, D is TRBD1 (5 bases). There are 12 residues in the CDR3. CDR1 and CDR2 (germline): SQVTM, ANQGSEA. Trimming took off 4 bases at V and 5 bases at J, with 9 bases between the two ends. CDR3 DNA sequence: TGCAGCGTTGGTGACAGAGATCAGCCCCAGCATTTT. Translation gives CSVGDRDQPQHF.

This chain uses TRBV28 with TRBJ1-3; possible D gene TRBD1, 6 bases. The V end was cut by 4 bases, the J end by 4 bases, with 11 bases between. This CDR3 has 14 amino acids. The germline CDR1 and CDR2 sequences are MDHEN and SYDVKM. The CDR3 DNA reads TGTGCCAGCAGTTCCCAGGGGAGAGGAAACACCATATATTTT. It codes for CASSSQGRGNTIYF.

This clone was recorded once. The CDR3 here is CASSGPGVTEAFF. The CDR3 nucleotides are TGCGCCAGCAGCGGGCCCGGGGTCACTGAAGCTTTCTTT. The chain joins TRBV5-1 to TRBJ1-1; D gene uncertain. Germline V gene sequence: CDR1 SGHRS, CDR2 YFSETQ. Trimming took off 4 bases at V and 4 bases at J, with 11 bases between the two ends. This CDR3 has 13 residues.

V usage is TRBV27 and J usage is TRBJ2-1; 11 bases are a match to TRBD2. V lost 3 bases to trimming and J lost 5 bases; unmatched junction nucleotides: 3. CDR1 is MNHEY, CDR2 SMNVEV, per germline (reference sequence). CDR3 length: 15 amino acids. The CDR3: CASSFRTSGHNEQFF. In nucleotides, the CDR3 is TGTGCCAGCAGTTTCAGGACTAGCGGGCACAATGAGCAGTTCTTC.

This clone was seen a single time. The chain is built from TRBV28 and TRBJ2-3, with 8 nucleotides matching TRBD2. J lost 3 bases, V lost 6 bases, and 5 bases had no gene match. Germline V CDR1 and CDR2: MDHEN, SYDVKM. CDR3 length equals 14 residues. The CDR3 loop reads CASSLGRVTDTQYF. DNA of the CDR3: TGTGCCAGCAGCCTCGGGAGGGTGACAGATACGCAGTATTTT.

V is TRBV5-1 and J is TRBJ1-2; 8 positions match TRBD1. This CDR3 has 16 residues. V was clipped by 4 bases and J by 8 bases; unmatched bases: 16. CDR1 and CDR2 (germline): SGHRS, YFSETQ. In DNA, the CDR3 is TGCGCCAGCAGCCCGGCGACAGGGGCCCTCTCTCTGGGCTACACCTTC. This encodes CASSPATGALSLGYTF.

The chain has TRBV5-4 and TRBJ2-7, with 9 bases fitting TRBD1. Germline V gene lookup returns CDR1 SGHNT and CDR2 YYREEE (reference sequence). V dropped 2 bases and J dropped 0; count of bases not matched to a gene: 6. The CDR3 spans 16 residues. The DNA of the CDR3 is TGTGCCAGCAGCTTAGCAGACAGGGGGAGCTCCTACGAGCAGTACGTC. It yields the protein CASSLADRGSSYEQYV.

V and J are TRBV12-3 or TRBV12-4 and TRBJ2-3; D remains ambiguous. The length of the CDR3 is 13 residues. Trimming took off 7 bases at V and 1 base at J, with 9 bases between the two ends. The CDR3 DNA reads TGTGCCAGCACCCCCTCAGGCACAGATACGCAGTATTTT. This translates into CASTPSGTDTQYF.

The chain links TRBV5-1 to TRBJ2-7; the match to TRBD2 covers 8 bases. In germline, CDR1 is SGHRS, CDR2 YFSETQ. Trimming took 0 bases from V and 3 from J; bases not matched to a gene: 11. The CDR3 has 17 amino acids. CDR3: CASSLVSVAGRIYEQYF. As DNA, the CDR3 is TGCGCCAGCAGCTTGGTTTCTGTAGCGGGGCGGATCTACGAGCAGTACTTC.

This chain uses TRBV2 with TRBJ1-5; D is possibly TRBD1 (6 bases). V lost 5 bases and J 1 base, leaving 9 bases between the germline ends. This CDR3 has 14 amino acids. CDR1 is SNHLY and CDR2 is FYNNEI in the germline V gene. Here the CDR3 reads CASSRTVSNQPQHF. CDR3 coding DNA: TGTGCCAGCAGTCGGACAGTGAGCAATCAGCCCCAGCATTTT.

The chain links TRBV9 to TRBJ2-7; D remains unclear. CDR3 length: 15 residues. V was cut by 0 bases and J by 4 bases, with 14 bases left in between. Germline-derived CDR1 and CDR2 are SGDLS and YYNGEE. The CDR3 DNA follows: TGTGCCAGCAGCGTAGCTCACAGCCGAATATACGAGCAGTACTTC. It translates to CASSVAHSRIYEQYF.

The chain combines TRBV2 with TRBJ1-5, with D perhaps matching TRBD1 (5 bases). The CDR3 totals 14 residues. CDR1 is SNHLY and CDR2 is FYNNEI in the germline V gene. Trimming left V 6 bases short and J 2 bases short, with 11 bases between. The CDR3 sequence: CASSRSRGNQPQHF. The CDR3 nucleotides read TGTGCCAGCAGCCGGTCCAGGGGCAATCAGCCCCAGCATTTT.

The rearrangement uses TRBV5-5 and TRBJ1-1; tentative D call: TRBD1 (5 bases). CDR3 length: 14 amino acids. From germline, CDR1 is SGHKS and CDR2 YYEKEE (reference sequence). Trimming removed 1 base at V and 1 base at J, with 8 bases between. CDR3 loop: CASSLSQGNTEAFF. In nucleotides, the CDR3 is TGTGCCAGCAGCTTGAGCCAGGGGAACACTGAAGCTTTCTTT. The whole variable domain, filled in from reference TRBV5-5 and TRBJ1-1, reads DAGVTQSPTHLIKTRGQQVTLRCSPISGHKSVSWYQQVLGQGPQFIFQYYEKEERGRGNFPDRFSARQFPNYSSELNVNALLLGDSALYLCASSLSQGNTEAFFGQGTRLTVV.

This chain joins TRBV5-1 and TRBJ2-7; D gene uncertain. V gave up 0 bases and J gave up 0 bases, with 7 bases separating them. CDR1 is SGHRS and CDR2 is YFSETQ in the germline V gene. The CDR3 sequence is 14 residues long. The CDR3: CASSLASASYEQYF. Written as DNA, the CDR3 is TGCGCCAGCAGCTTGGCCAGTGCCTCCTACGAGCAGTACTTC.

This rearrangement joins TRBV19 to TRBJ1-1; possibly TRBD1 for D (5 bases). Looked up from germline, CDR1 is LNHDA and CDR2 is SQIVND (reference sequence). The CDR3 has 16 amino acids. V was shortened by 2 bases and J by 7 bases, with 20 bases between the two germline ends. CDR3 in amino acids: CASSILRGIKGSEAFF. The CDR3 DNA follows: TGTGCCAGTAGTATACTGCGGGGGATAAAGGGAAGTGAAGCTTTCTTT.

The chain links TRBV6-6 to TRBJ2-5, with 10 nucleotides matching TRBD1. Germline V gene lookup returns CDR1 MNHNY and CDR2 SVGAGI (reference sequence). V trimming: 4 bases; J trimming: 5 bases; junction bases outside the gene matches: 4. There are 14 residues in the CDR3. The CDR3 reads CASSFRTGGETQYF. As DNA, the CDR3 is TGTGCCAGCAGTTTTCGGACAGGGGGGGAGACCCAGTACTTC.

The rearrangement joins TRBV29-1 to TRBJ1-4, with 8 bases aligning to TRBD1. Trimming at V came to 2 bases and at J to 7 bases, leaving 6 bases not matched to a gene. Germline loops: CDR1 SQVTM, CDR2 ANQGSEA. The CDR3 has 14 residues. CDR3 DNA sequence: TGCAGCGTTGAATTAGGACAGGGTCGTGAAAAACTGTTTTTT. It yields the protein CSVELGQGREKLFF.

V is TRBV7-9 and J is TRBJ1-4; 8 bases fit TRBD1. CDR1 is SEHNR, CDR2 FQNEAQ, per germline (reference sequence). This CDR3 comprises 15 residues. The J segment lost 2 bases and the V segment lost 5 bases, leaving 4 bases of the junction unmatched. CDR3: CASSGHRGTNEKLFF. The CDR3 coding sequence is TGTGCCAGCAGCGGCCACAGGGGGACTAATGAAAAACTGTTTTTT. Combining the CDR3 with reference TRBV7-9 and TRBJ1-4 gives the whole variable domain DTGVSQNPRHKITKRGQNVTFRCDPISEHNRLYWYRQTLGQGPEFLTYFQNEAQLEKSRLLSDRFSAERPKGSFSTLEIQRTEQGDSAMYLCASSGHRGTNEKLFFGSGTQLSVL.

V usage is TRBV7-8 and J usage is TRBJ1-4; no clear D. V was cut by 7 bases and J by 8 bases, with 17 bases left in between. The CDR3 runs to 14 residues. Germline CDR1 SGHVS, CDR2 FQNEAQ. In nucleotides, the CDR3 is TGTGCCAGCACCTCCAAAAAGAGCGGGGAAAAACTGTTTTTT. This translates into CASTSKKSGEKLFF.

In this sample, this clone turned up once. The genes are TRBV27 and TRBJ1-4; 8 bases are shared with TRBD1. Germline trimming cut 5 bases from V and 6 bases from J; bases unmatched to any gene: 5. Germline-derived CDR1 and CDR2 are MNHEY and SMNVEV (reference sequence). This CDR3 has 14 residues. CDR3 in amino acids: CASSARGLDEKLFF. CDR3 in DNA: TGTGCCAGCAGTGCCAGGGGGCTGGATGAAAAACTGTTTTTT. The entire variable domain, with the rest obtained from reference TRBV27 and TRBJ1-4, is as follows: EAQVTQNPRYLITVTGKKLTVTCSQNMNHEYMSWYRQDPGLGLRQIYYSMNVEVTDKGDVPEGYKVSRKEKRNFPLILESPSPNQTSLYFCASSARGLDEKLFFGSGTQLSVL.

The chain links TRBV12-3 or TRBV12-4 to TRBJ2-2; no definite D call. With 5 bases removed from V and 7 bases from J, the gap between germline ends came to 5 bases. The CDR3 totals 11 residues. This CDR3 reads CASSLRGELFF. In DNA form, the CDR3 reads TGTGCCAGCAGTCTTCGCGGGGAGCTGTTTTTT.

The chain uses TRBV11-2 and TRBJ2-7, with D unclear. CDR1 SGHAT and CDR2 FQNNGV come from the germline V gene. Trimming pared 4 bases from V and 3 bases from J, leaving 22 bases between. This CDR3 region has 17 residues. For the CDR3, the DNA is TGTGCCAGCAGCTCCATGACTGGCAGAAGTACGAACTACGAGCAGTACTTC. Its protein product is CASSSMTGRSTNYEQYF.

The J gene is TRBJ2-2, the V gene TRBV3-1 (or the pseudogene TRBV3-2); D remains ambiguous. Trimming left V 2 bases short and J 4 bases short, with 5 bases between. Germline CDR1 and CDR2: LGHDT and YNNKEL (reference sequence). The CDR3 is made up of 13 amino acids. CDR3 protein: CASSQWPTGELFF. CDR3 DNA: TGTGCCAGCAGCCAATGGCCCACCGGGGAGCTGTTTTTT.

The chain is built from TRBV6-5 and TRBJ2-1, with TRBD2 identical over 8 bases. Germline V gives CDR1 MNHEY, CDR2 SVGAGI. Trimming took 7 bases from V and 4 from J; bases not matched to a gene: 6. The CDR3 consists of 14 residues. For the CDR3, the DNA is TGTGCCAGCAAAGACGGGGGGGGATACAATGAGCAGTTCTTC. Protein product: CASKDGGGYNEQFF.

This clone came up once. This chain connects TRBV18 to TRBJ2-3; TRBD2 matches at 11 bases. CDR1 is KGHSH, CDR2 LQKENI, per germline. V trimming: 3 bases; J trimming: 4 bases; junction bases outside the gene matches: 9. This CDR3 contains 17 residues. CDR3 sequence: CASSPPGVAGGPDTQYF. In DNA form, the CDR3 reads TGTGCCAGCTCACCCCCCGGGGTAGCGGGAGGGCCAGATACGCAGTATTTT.

This clone was counted a single time. The genes are TRBV2 and TRBJ2-1, with 8 bases identical to TRBD2. The CDR3 is 14 amino acids. Per germline, CDR1 SNHLY and CDR2 FYNNEI. The junction had 6 bases not matched to a gene; V was cut back by 4 bases and J by 7 bases. This CDR3 is CASSASSGSNEQFF. In DNA, the CDR3 is TGTGCCAGCAGTGCCTCAAGCGGGAGTAATGAGCAGTTCTTC.

The chain carries TRBV5-4 and TRBJ1-2; TRBD1 aligns across 7 bases. Germline V gene lookup returns CDR1 SGHNT and CDR2 YYREEE (reference sequence). V shed 5 bases and J 5 bases; nucleotides not matched to a gene: 9. The CDR3 totals 14 residues. The CDR3 DNA follows: TGTGCCAGCAGGCCTTGGGACAGACAATATGGCTACACCTTC. Its translation: CASRPWDRQYGYTF.

The gene calls are TRBV7-8 and TRBJ1-5; 10 bases map to TRBD1. Germline CDR1 is SGHVS and CDR2 is FQNEAQ. The CDR3 runs 17 residues. Trimming cost V 8 bases and J 0 bases; bases outside gene matches: 10. CDR3 amino acids: CASVLLGTGDSNQPQHF. Here the CDR3 DNA reads TGTGCCAGCGTCCTTCTTGGGACAGGGGATAGCAATCAGCCCCAGCATTTT.

The rearrangement joins TRBV28 to TRBJ1-2; no clear D. Trimming cost V 3 bases and J 1 base, with 15 bases left between them. Germline lookup yields CDR1 MDHEN and CDR2 SYDVKM. The CDR3 is 16 amino acids. In DNA, the CDR3 is TGTGCCAGCAGTTTTAGATATTCCCCCGTTAACTATGGCTACACCTTC. Encoded protein: CASSFRYSPVNYGYTF.